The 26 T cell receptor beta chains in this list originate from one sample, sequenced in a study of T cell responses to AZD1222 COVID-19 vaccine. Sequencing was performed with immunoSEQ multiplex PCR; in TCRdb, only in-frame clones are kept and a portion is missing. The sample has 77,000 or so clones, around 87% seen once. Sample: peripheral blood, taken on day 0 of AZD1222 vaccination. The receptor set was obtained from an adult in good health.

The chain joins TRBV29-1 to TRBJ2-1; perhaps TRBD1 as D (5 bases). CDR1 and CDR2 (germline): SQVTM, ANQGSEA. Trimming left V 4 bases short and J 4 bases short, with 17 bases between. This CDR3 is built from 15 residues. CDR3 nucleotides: TGCAGCGTTGTCCCTCAAGGGGCTAGTTACAATGAGCAGTTCTTC. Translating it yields CSVVPQGASYNEQFF.

CDR3 sequence: CASSTAGGLNTEAFF. CDR3 nucleotides: TGTGCCAGCTCCACCGCCGGGGGGCTTAACACTGAAGCTTTCTTT. V and J are TRBV25-1 and TRBJ1-1, with D perhaps TRBD1 (6 bases). The CDR3 extends over 15 amino acids. Between the trimmed V and J ends, which lost 8 bases and 2 bases, there was a span of 18 bases. Germline CDR1 reads MGHDK; CDR2 reads SYGVNS.

For the CDR3, the DNA is TGCGCCAGCACCAACACTGGGGGAACCGGGGAGCTGTTTTTT. Its translation is CASTNTGGTGELFF. The chain employs TRBV4-1 and TRBJ2-2; D may match TRBD1 or TRBD2 (5 bases each). Trimming stripped 7 bases from V and 5 bases from J, with 14 bases between. Germline loops: CDR1 MGHRA, CDR2 YSYEKL. The CDR3 sequence is 14 residues long.

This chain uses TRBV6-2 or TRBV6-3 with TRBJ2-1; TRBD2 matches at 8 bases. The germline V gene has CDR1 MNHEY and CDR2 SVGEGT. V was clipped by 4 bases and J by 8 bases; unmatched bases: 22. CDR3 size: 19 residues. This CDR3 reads CASSSLRRRVREGRHEQFF. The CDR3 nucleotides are TGTGCCAGCAGTTCCCTCCGCAGGAGAGTTCGGGAGGGAAGGCATGAGCAGTTCTTC.

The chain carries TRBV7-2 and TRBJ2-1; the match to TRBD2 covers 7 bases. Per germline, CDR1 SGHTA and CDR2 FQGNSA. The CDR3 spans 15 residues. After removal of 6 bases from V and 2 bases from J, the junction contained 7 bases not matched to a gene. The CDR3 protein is CASRGGLTTYNEQFF. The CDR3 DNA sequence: TGTGCCAGCAGGGGGGGACTAACCACCTACAATGAGCAGTTCTTC.

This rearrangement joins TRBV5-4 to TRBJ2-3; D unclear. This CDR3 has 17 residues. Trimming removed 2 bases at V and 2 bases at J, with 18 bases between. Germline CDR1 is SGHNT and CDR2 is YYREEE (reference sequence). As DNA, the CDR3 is TGTGCCAGCAGCTTATATGTTGGGGTAGATGACACAGATACGCAGTATTTT. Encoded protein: CASSLYVGVDDTDTQYF. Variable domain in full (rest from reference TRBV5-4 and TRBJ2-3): ETGVTQSPTHLIKTRGQQVTLRCSSQSGHNTVSWYQQALGQGPQFIFQYYREEENGRGNFPPRFSGLQFPNYSSELNVNALELDDSALYLCASSLYVGVDDTDTQYFGPGTRLTVL.

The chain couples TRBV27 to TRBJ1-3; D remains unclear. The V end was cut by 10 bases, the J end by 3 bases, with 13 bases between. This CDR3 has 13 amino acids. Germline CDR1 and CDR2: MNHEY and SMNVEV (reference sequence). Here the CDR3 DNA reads TGTGCCACCAGAGGGCAGGATGGAAACACCATATATTTT. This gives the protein CATRGQDGNTIYF.

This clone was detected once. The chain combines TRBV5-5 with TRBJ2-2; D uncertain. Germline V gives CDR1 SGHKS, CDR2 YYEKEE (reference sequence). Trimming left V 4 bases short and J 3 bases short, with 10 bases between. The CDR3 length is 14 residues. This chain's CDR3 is CASSPAAYTGELFF. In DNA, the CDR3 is TGTGCCAGCAGCCCGGCGGCCTACACCGGGGAGCTGTTTTTT.

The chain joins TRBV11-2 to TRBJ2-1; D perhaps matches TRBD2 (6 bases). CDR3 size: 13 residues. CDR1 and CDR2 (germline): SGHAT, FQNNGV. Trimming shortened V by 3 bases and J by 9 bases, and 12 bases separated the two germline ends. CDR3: CASSFGRGIEQFF. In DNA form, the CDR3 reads TGTGCCAGCAGCTTCGGACGGGGGATTGAGCAGTTCTTC.

DNA for the CDR3: TGTGCCAGCAGCGGACAGGGGGTTTCAACCGGGGAGACCCAGTACTTC. Its translation: CASSGQGVSTGETQYF. The rearrangement uses TRBV25-1 and TRBJ2-5; 10 nucleotides align to TRBD1. The J segment lost 5 bases and the V segment lost 6 bases, leaving 12 bases of the junction unmatched. This CDR3 region has 16 residues. Germline V lookup: CDR1 MGHDK, CDR2 SYGVNS.

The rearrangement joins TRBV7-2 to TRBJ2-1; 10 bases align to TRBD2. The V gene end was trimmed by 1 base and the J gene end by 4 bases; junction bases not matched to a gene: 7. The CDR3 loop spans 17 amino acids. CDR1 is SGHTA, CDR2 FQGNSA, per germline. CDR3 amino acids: CASSLEVIAGGYNEQFF. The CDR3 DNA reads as TGTGCCAGCAGCTTAGAGGTGATAGCGGGAGGATACAATGAGCAGTTCTTC.

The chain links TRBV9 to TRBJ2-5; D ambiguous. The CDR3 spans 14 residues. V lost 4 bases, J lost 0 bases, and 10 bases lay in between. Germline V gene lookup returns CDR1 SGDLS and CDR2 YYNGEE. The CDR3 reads CASSTDEDQETQYF. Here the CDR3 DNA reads TGTGCCAGCAGCACGGACGAAGACCAAGAGACCCAGTACTTC.

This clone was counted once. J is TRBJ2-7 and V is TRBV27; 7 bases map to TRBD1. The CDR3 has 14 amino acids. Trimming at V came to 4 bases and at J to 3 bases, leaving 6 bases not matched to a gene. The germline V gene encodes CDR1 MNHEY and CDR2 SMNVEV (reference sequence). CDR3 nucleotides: TGTGCCAGCAGTTCGTCGGGACAGATCTACGAGCAGTACTTC. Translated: CASSSSGQIYEQYF.

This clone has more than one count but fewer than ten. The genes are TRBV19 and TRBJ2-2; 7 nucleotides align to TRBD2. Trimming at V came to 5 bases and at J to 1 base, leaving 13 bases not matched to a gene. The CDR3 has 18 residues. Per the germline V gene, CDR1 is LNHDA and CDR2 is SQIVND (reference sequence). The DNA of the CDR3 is TGTGCCAGTAGTTTCGGCCCGACGGGACTATTGAACACCGGGGAGCTGTTTTTT. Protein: CASSFGPTGLLNTGELFF.

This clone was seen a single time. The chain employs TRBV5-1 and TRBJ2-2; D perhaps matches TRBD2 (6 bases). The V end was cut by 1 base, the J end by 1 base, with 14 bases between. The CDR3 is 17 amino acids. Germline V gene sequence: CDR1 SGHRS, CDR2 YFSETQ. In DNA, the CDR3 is TGCGCCAGCAGCTTGCGTTCGATTAGCGGGAACACCGGGGAGCTGTTTTTT. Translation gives CASSLRSISGNTGELFF.

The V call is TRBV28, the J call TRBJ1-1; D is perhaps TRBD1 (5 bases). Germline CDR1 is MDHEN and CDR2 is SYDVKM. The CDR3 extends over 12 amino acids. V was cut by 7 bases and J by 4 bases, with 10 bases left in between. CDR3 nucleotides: TGTGCCAGCACGGGGGGAAGCACTGAAGCTTTCTTT. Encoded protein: CASTGGSTEAFF. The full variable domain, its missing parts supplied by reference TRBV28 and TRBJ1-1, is DVKVTQSSRYLVKRTGEKVFLECVQDMDHENMFWYRQDPGLGLRLIYFSYDVKMKEKGDIPEGYSVSREKKERFSLILESASTNQTSMYLCASTGGSTEAFFGQGTRLTVV.

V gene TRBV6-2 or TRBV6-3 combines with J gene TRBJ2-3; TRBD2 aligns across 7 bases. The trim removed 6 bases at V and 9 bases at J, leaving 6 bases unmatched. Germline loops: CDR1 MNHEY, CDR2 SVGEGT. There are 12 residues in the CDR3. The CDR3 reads CASSSLANTQYF. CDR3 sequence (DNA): TGTGCCAGCAGCTCACTAGCGAACACGCAGTATTTT.

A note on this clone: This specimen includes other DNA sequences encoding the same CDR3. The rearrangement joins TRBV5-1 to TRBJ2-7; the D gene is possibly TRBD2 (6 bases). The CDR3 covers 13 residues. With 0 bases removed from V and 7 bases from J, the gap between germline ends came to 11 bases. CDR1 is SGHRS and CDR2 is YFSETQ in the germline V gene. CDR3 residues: CASSLAGVGEQYF. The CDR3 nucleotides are TGCGCCAGCAGCTTGGCGGGGGTGGGGGAGCAGTACTTC.

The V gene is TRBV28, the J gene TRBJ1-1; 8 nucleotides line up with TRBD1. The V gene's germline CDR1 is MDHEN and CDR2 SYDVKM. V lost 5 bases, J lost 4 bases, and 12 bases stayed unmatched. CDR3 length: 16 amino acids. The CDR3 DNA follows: TGTGCCAGCAGTCGATGGCAGGGGGCGCGAGTCACTGAAGCTTTCTTT. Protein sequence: CASSRWQGARVTEAFF. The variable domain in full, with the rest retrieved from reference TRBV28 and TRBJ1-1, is DVKVTQSSRYLVKRTGEKVFLECVQDMDHENMFWYRQDPGLGLRLIYFSYDVKMKEKGDIPEGYSVSREKKERFSLILESASTNQTSMYLCASSRWQGARVTEAFFGQGTRLTVV.

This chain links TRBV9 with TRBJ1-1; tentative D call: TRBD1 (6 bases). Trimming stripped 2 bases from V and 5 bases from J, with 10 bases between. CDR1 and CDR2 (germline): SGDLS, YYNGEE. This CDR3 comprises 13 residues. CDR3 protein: CASSVGGATEAFF. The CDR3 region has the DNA TGTGCCAGCAGCGTTGGGGGGGCGACTGAAGCTTTCTTT.

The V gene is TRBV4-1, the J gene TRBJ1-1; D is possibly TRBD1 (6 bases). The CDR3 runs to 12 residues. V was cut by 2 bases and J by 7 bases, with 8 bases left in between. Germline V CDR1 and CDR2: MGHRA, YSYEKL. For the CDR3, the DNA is TGCGCCAGCAGCCAAACAGGGTTTGAAGCTTTCTTT. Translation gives CASSQTGFEAFF.

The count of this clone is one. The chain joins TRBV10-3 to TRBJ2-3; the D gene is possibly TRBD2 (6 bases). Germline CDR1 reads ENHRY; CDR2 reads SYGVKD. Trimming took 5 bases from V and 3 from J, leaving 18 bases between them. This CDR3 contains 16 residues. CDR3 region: CAISPQGSGGTDTQYF. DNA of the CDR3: TGTGCCATCAGTCCGCAAGGGAGTGGAGGGACAGATACGCAGTATTTT.

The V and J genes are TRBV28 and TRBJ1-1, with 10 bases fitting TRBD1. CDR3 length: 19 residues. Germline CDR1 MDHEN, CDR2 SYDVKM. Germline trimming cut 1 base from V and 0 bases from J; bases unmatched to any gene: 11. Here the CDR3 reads CASSLSRTGGIGMNTEAFF. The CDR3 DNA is TGTGCCAGCAGTTTATCTAGGACAGGGGGGATTGGGATGAACACTGAAGCTTTCTTT.

In nucleotides, the CDR3 is TGTGCCAGCAGTTTGAGGAGCGGAAACTACGAGCAGTACTTC. Its translation: CASSLRSGNYEQYF. The rearrangement uses TRBV28 and TRBJ2-7, with D possibly TRBD2 on 5 matching bases. V was cut by 3 bases and J by 3 bases, with 12 bases left in between. Looked up from germline, CDR1 is MDHEN and CDR2 is SYDVKM. The length of the CDR3 is 14 residues. The full variable domain, its missing parts supplied by reference TRBV28 and TRBJ2-7, is DVKVTQSSRYLVKRTGEKVFLECVQDMDHENMFWYRQDPGLGLRLIYFSYDVKMKEKGDIPEGYSVSREKKERFSLILESASTNQTSMYLCASSLRSGNYEQYFGPGTRLTVT.

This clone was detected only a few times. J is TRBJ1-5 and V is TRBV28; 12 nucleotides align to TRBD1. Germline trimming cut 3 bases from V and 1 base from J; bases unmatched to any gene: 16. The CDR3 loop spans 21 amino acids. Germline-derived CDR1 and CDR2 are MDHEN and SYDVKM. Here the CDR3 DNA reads TGTGCCAGCAGTTTGGTAATAGGGGGGACAGGGGGCCCGAGGAGCAATCAGCCCCAGCATTTT. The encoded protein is CASSLVIGGTGGPRSNQPQHF.

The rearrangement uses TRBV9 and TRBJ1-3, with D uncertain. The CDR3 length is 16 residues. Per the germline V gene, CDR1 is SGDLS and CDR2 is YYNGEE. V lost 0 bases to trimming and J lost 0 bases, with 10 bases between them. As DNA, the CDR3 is TGTGCCAGCAGCGTAGGTTTCCAAACCTCTGGAAACACCATATATTTT. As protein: CASSVGFQTSGNTIYF.